This is a list of T cell receptor beta chains from one sample in a study of sequential checkpoint blockade in melanoma. Sequencing used immunoSEQ multiplex PCR; TCRdb keeps in-frame clones, though not all of them. The repertoire consists of some 17,000 clones, with 70% to 75% occurring once and the leading ten covering roughly 33%. The specimen was CD8+ T cells sorted from blood (inferred from file names), collected from a patient given nivolumab and ipilimumab in sequence. These receptors originate from a human donor with melanoma. Both conserved end residues are trimmed from each CDR3.

>TRBV30|TRBJ2-5
AQTGTEETQY
>TRBV7-6|TRBJ1-1
ASSLDGRMNTEAF
>TRBV6-4|TRBJ2-3
ASSDSNQGTDTQY
>TRBV18|TRBJ2-1
ASSPGQGLAGISTATGSYNEQF
>TRBV6-4|TRBJ2-2
ASSESDTGELF
>TRBV10-1|TRBJ2-2
ASSELAGSTGELF
>TRBV27|TRBJ1-4
ASSFTSGGEKLF
>TRBV7-6|TRBJ2-3
ASSSASVDTQY
>TRBV5-8|TRBJ1-1
ASSLAWNTEAF
>TRBV27|TRBJ2-3
ASRQGTDTQY
>TRBV6-4|TRBJ2-1
ASSVSSESEQF
>TRBV7-9|TRBJ2-7
ASSLRGQGGYEQY
>TRBV2|TRBJ2-1
ASSKTSGRAYGNEQF
>TRBV11-2|TRBJ2-7
ASSPRVPGTDEQY
>TRBV6-6|TRBJ2-5
ASSYASSQETQY
>TRBV2|TRBJ2-5
AREDRVQETQY
>TRBV6-5|TRBJ2-7
ASSEETIHYEQY
>TRBV6-4|TRBJ2-5
ASSDPSSGVETQY
>TRBV6-5|TRBJ1-5
ASGQFNQPQH
>TRBV27|TRBJ1-2
ASSLSGRNVNGYT
>TRBV19|TRBJ1-1
ASSIQGNTEAF
>TRBV7-9|TRBJ1-3
ASQGVGNTIY
>TRBV27|TRBJ2-1
ASSLRRGGHNEQF
>TRBV27|TRBJ2-6
ASSLSISSGANVLT
>TRBV28|TRBJ2-1
ASGSYNEQF
>TRBV6-5|TRBJ2-3
ASTSSEIAETQY
>TRBV15|TRBJ2-7
ATSRGLVGEQY
>TRBV7-8|NA
ASSLGAGGPYEQY
>TRBV5-1|TRBJ1-2
ASSYDSPDPNYGYT
>TRBV4-1|TRBJ2-7
ASSQLEGGAYEQY
>TRBV4-3|TRBJ2-3
ASSQGRTSGTDTQY
>TRBV28|TRBJ2-3
ASTPRDRFTDTQY